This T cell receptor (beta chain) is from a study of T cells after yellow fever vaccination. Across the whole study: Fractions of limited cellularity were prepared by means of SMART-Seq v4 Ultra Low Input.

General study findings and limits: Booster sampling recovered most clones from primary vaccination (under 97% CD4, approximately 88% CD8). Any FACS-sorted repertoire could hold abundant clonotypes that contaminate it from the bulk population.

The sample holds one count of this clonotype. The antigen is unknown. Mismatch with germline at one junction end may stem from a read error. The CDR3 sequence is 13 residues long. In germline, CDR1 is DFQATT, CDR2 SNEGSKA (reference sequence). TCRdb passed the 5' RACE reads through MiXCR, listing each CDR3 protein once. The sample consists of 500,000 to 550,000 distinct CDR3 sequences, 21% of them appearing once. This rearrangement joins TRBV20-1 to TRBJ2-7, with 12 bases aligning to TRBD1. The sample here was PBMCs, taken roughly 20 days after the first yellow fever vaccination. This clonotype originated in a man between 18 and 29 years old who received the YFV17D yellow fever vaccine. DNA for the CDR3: TGCAGTGCGTGGGACAGGGGGCGCGCCGAGCAGTCCTTC. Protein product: CSAWDRGRAEQSF.